The sequence of this T cell receptor beta chain was determined in a study of blood T cell repertoires in COVID-19 (TCRdb year 2020). With respect to the entire study: The collaborator samples originated in the United States, Italy and Spain and spanned the acute and convalescent phases of COVID-19. Where HLA class I and class II types were available, the types were taken from metadata supplied by the sample provider, not from assay-based typing. The repertoires were released in a freely available public database intended as a resource for research on the immune response to SARS-CoV-2. A de-identified subject ID, COVID-19 status, age in years and sex were almost always included in the sample metadata. Deeply sampled blood TCRbeta repertoires from subjects exposed to, actively infected with, or recovered from COVID-19 were included in the dataset. Samples came from the ongoing ImmuneRACE study (first 160 participants) plus 1,254 subjects from 6 global collaborators. The prospective study material was composed of cDNA or gDNA derived from T cells, B-cell-depleted T cells, or PBMCs.

General study outcomes and caveats: How much clinical and demographic metadata was included differed by source and by participant, and the metadata was provided uncurated.

As to this clone: Its antigen is unknown. It has no much larger one-base neighbor in the sample; base qualities were not kept.

Whole blood was collected in K2EDTA tubes by collaborating institutions according to the institutions' own protocols. For TCRbeta analysis, collaborators shipped samples in one of three forms: frozen whole blood, isolated PBMCs, or DNA extracted from either of those sample types. Including cysteine and phenylalanine, the CDR3 has 13 amino acids. Only CDR3 DNA is held: 39 bases, read in frame from base 1. Deletion took 7 bases off V and 0 bases off J, with a span of 8 bases between the germline ends. CDR1 and CDR2 are read off the germline V gene as WSHSY and SAAADI. TCRbeta CDR3 regions were amplified from genomic DNA by means of the immunoSEQ Assay, a bias-controlled multiplex PCR. Per the authors' processing: Nucleated cell counts per sample were estimated from amplification of reference gene primers within the assay. To quantify the absolute abundance of each unique TCRbeta CDR3 rearrangement, sequence reads were collapsed and filtered. For each sample, productive Simpson clonality was calculated by taking the square root of Simpson's diversity index across productive rearrangements. Not all clones reach the TCRdb copy of this immuneACCESS table, which keeps in-frame sequences only. Checked studies attribute under half of the gap to unresolved V genes and leave the rest unexplained. V, J and clone size are taken as reported in that table, and D and trimming were inferred from the DNA itself. The sample contains a few hundred thousand clones, roughly 87% of them found a single time. The ten largest clones take up around 0.8% of the sample.

This chain is built from TRBV10-2 and TRBJ2-3; TRBD2 is a possible D gene, resting on 6 matching bases. Material for sequencing was peripheral blood. This clonotype was obtained from a woman aged 25 to 39 with acute or convalescent COVID-19. The CDR3 here reads CASMSGSTDTQYF. Read as DNA, the sequence is TGCGCCAGCATGAGCGGGAGCACAGATACGCAGTATTTT.